This T cell receptor (beta chain) was observed in a study of a mutant IDH1 vaccine in newly diagnosed glioma. About the study: Patients got radiotherapy, temozolomide, or both beforehand, and most got both.

Sequencing was performed with immunoSEQ multiplex PCR; in TCRdb, only in-frame clones are kept and a portion is missing. The repertoire consists of 60,000 or so clones, with around four fifths occurring once and the leading ten covering about 4%. The time point denotes: week 35, safety follow-up. Every vaccine dose comprised 300 ug of mutant IDH1 20-mer peptide plus topical imiquimod. As to this clone: The antigen is not known.

V shed 8 bases and J 9 bases; nucleotides not matched to a gene: 7. CDR3 length equals 12 residues. Germline assignment: CDR1 SQVTM and CDR2 ANQGSEA. The TCR was taken from a young man with glioma. J is TRBJ2-1 and V is TRBV29-1; 10 bases match TRBD1. This specimen was PBMCs, taken from a glioma patient whose treatment included an IDH1 peptide vaccine. CDR3 residues: CSIRQGAAEQFF. For the CDR3, the DNA is TGCAGCATACGACAGGGGGCAGCTGAGCAGTTCTTC.